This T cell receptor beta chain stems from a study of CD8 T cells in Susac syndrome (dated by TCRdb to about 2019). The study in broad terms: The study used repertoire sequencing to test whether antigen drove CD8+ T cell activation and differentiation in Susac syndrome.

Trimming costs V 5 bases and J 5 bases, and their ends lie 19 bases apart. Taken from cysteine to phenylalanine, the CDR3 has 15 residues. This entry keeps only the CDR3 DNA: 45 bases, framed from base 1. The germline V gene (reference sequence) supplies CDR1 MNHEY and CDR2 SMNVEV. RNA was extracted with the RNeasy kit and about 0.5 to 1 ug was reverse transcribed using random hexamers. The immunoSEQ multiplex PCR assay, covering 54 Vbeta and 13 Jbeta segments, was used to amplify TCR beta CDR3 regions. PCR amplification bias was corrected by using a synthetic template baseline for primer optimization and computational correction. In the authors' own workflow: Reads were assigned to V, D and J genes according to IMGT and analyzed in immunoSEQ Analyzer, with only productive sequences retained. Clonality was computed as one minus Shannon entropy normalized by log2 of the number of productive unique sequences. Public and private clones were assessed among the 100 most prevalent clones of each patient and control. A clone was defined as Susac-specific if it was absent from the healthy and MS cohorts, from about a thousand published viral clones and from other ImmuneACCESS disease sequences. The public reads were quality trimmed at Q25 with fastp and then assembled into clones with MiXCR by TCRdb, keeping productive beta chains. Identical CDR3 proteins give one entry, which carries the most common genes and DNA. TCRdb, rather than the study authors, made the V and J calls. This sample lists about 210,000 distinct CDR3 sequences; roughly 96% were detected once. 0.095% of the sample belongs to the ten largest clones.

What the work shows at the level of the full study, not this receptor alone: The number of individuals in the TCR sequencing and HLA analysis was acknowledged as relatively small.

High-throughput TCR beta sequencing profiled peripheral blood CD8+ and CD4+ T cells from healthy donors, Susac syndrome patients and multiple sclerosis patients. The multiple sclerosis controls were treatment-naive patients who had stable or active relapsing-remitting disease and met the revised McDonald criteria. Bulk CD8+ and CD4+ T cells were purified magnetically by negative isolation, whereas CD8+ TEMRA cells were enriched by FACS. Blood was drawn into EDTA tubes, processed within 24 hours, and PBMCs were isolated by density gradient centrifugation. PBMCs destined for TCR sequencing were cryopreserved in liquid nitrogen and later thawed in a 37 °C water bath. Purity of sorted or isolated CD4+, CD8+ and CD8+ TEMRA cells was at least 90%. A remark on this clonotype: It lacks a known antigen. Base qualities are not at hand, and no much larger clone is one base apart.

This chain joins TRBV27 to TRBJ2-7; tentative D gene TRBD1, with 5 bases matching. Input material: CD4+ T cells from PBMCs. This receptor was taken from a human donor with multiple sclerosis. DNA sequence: TGTGCCAGCAGTAACAACAGGCAAAACGAAAACGAGCAGTACTTC. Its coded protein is CASSNNRQNENEQYF.